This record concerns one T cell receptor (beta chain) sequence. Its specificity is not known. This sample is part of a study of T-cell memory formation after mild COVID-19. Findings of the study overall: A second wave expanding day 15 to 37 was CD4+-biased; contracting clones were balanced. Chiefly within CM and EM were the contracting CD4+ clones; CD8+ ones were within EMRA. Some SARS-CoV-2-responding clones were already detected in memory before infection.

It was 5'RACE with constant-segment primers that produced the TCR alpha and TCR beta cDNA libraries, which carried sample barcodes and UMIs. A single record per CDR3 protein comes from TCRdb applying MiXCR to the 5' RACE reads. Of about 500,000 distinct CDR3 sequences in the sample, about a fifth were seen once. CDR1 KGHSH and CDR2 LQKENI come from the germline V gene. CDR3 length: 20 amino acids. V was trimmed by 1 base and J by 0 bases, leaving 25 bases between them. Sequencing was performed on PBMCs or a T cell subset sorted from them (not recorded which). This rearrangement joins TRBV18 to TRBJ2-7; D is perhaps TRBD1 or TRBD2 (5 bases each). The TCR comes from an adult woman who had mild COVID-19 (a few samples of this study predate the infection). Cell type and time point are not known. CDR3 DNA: TGTGCCAGCTCACCACAGACTTTAACAGCCGTGAAGGGGAGCTCCTACGAGCAGTACTTC. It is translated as CASSPQTLTAVKGSSYEQYF.